This TCR beta chain was profiled in a study of OX40 agonist ivuxolimab in advanced cancers. Trimming removed 6 bases at V and 3 bases at J, with 18 bases between. The CDR3 sequence is 16 residues long. Germline V gene lookup returns CDR1 MNHEY and CDR2 SMNVEV (reference sequence). Notes on the study in general: Blood T cells, both CD4+ and CD8+, expanded clonally by week 6 at 0.1 to 3.0 mg/kg.

Generated by immunoSEQ multiplex PCR, the TCRdb table keeps only in-frame clones and is missing some. Of tens of thousands of clones in the sample, roughly 87% were seen once. This clone was detected only once. The antigen remains unidentified. Specimen: CD4+ or CD8+ T cells sorted from blood, collected in a trial of the OX40 agonist ivuxolimab. This chain uses TRBV27 with TRBJ2-4; maybe TRBD2 (5 bases). This sequence was found in an adult with an advanced solid tumor such as melanoma, head and neck, liver or kidney cancer. The CDR3 loop is CASSRDMEVDKNIQYF. CDR3 nucleotides: TGTGCCAGCAGCCGAGACATGGAGGTGGACAAAAACATTCAGTACTTC.